This entry lists 14 T cell receptor beta chains sequenced from one sample in a study of identical twins. TCRdb processed the 5' RACE reads anew with MiXCR; each CDR3 protein has one entry. The top ten hold less than 2.5% of the sample, which has 310,000 or so distinct CDR3 sequences, under 9.5% seen once. This sample also appeared in a second study, on yellow fever vaccine responses in identical twins.

Sample: memory (CD45RO+) T cells sorted from blood. The receptor source for this set is a woman between 18 and 30 years old in good health.

There are many counts of this clonotype. This chain connects TRBV10-3 to TRBJ1-3; D is undetermined. CDR1 is ENHRY, CDR2 SYGVKD, per germline. The V gene lost 7 bases and the J gene lost 3 bases, with 4 bases spanning the gap. This CDR3 spans 11 amino acids. The DNA for the CDR3 is TGTGCCATCACTGATGGAAACACCATATATTTT. Its protein is CAITDGNTIYF.

This clonotype was picked up a small number of times. This chain joins TRBV28 and TRBJ2-1; D might be TRBD2 (7 bases). Germline loops: CDR1 MDHEN, CDR2 SYDVKM. The CDR3 has 15 residues. V lost 6 bases and J 8 bases, leaving 20 bases between the germline ends. The CDR3 DNA reads as TGTGCCAGCAGCCCCGGCGGAGGGGGGGCGTATGAGCAGTTCTTC. Protein: CASSPGGGGAYEQFF.

This clonotype was counted ten times or more. This chain connects TRBV28 to TRBJ2-7, with 9 bases identical to TRBD2. Germline CDR1 is MDHEN and CDR2 is SYDVKM. V shed 6 bases, J shed 0 bases, and the junction held 6 bases outside the gene matches. CDR3 length: 15 residues. DNA for the CDR3: TGTGCCAGCAGGTGGAGACTAGCGGCCTCCTACGAGCAGTACTTC. It yields the protein CASRWRLAASYEQYF.

This clonotype was observed a handful of times. CDR3 region: CSATPFDGRYGYTF. In nucleotides, the CDR3 is TGCAGTGCTACCCCATTTGACGGACGCTATGGCTACACCTTC. The chain recombines TRBV20-1 with TRBJ1-2; no clear D. Germline CDR1 and CDR2: DFQATT and SNEGSKA (reference sequence). V shed 4 bases and J shed 4 bases, with 16 bases lying between them. The CDR3 runs to 14 residues.

This clonotype was counted only a few times. This sequence joins TRBV2 and TRBJ2-7, with a possible D match to TRBD2 (7 bases). CDR1 and CDR2 from the germline V gene are SNHLY and FYNNEI. The CDR3 totals 13 residues. V was pared by 7 bases and J by 2 bases, with 12 bases between. The CDR3 is CASIRGAPYEQYV. CDR3 DNA: TGTGCCAGCATACGGGGGGCACCCTACGAGCAGTACGTC.

This clonotype occurred many times. V usage is TRBV21-1 and J usage is TRBJ2-1; the table calls TRBD1, which could not be checked here. TRBV21-1 is an annotated pseudogene. This CDR3 comprises 17 residues. Written as DNA, the CDR3 is TGTGCCAGCAGCCCCGAGGGGGGACACCTCACCTACAATGAGCAGTTCTTC. Encoded protein: CASSPEGGHLTYNEQFF.

The chain links TRBV20-1 to TRBJ2-3; TRBD2 is a possible D gene (7 bases). The germline V gene has CDR1 DFQATT and CDR2 SNEGSKA (reference sequence). V was pared by 0 bases and J by 4 bases, with 20 bases between. The length of the CDR3 is 17 residues. CDR3: CSARDPLGGGQADTQYF. CDR3 sequence (DNA): TGCAGTGCTAGAGATCCTCTAGGGGGGGGGCAAGCAGATACGCAGTATTTT.

This chain joins TRBV11-1 and TRBJ2-1; TRBD1 aligns across 10 bases. V dropped 5 bases and J dropped 5; count of bases not matched to a gene: 6. This CDR3 has 15 residues. Germline V gene data show CDR1 as SGHAT and CDR2 as FQDESV (reference sequence). CDR3 amino acids: CASSKTGQGNNEQFF. In DNA, the CDR3 is TGTGCCAGCAGCAAAACGGGACAGGGGAACAATGAGCAGTTCTTC.

The chain uses TRBV28 and TRBJ2-1; 11 bases line up with TRBD1. The V gene's germline CDR1 is MDHEN and CDR2 SYDVKM. The ends lost 0 bases at V and 5 bases at J; junction bases unmatched: 9. CDR3 length: 18 residues. CDR3 residues: CASSLWGRGQGVNNEQFF. CDR3 DNA sequence: TGTGCCAGCAGTTTATGGGGGCGGGGACAGGGGGTAAACAATGAGCAGTTCTTC.

This clonotype was observed many times. The chain has TRBV5-1 and TRBJ2-3; 7 bases match TRBD2. The J segment lost 2 bases and the V segment lost 4 bases, leaving 7 bases of the junction unmatched. Germline-derived CDR1 and CDR2 are SGHRS and YFSETQ. The CDR3 totals 15 residues. The CDR3 reads CASSLLAEATDTQYF. The CDR3 DNA is TGCGCCAGCAGCCTGCTAGCGGAAGCCACAGATACGCAGTATTTT.

This clonotype was detected many times. The CDR3 region has the DNA TGTGCCACCAGTGGGACAGGGTACCCCACGAAGTCCTACAATGAGCAGTTCTTC. This codes for CATSGTGYPTKSYNEQFF. The chain couples TRBV24-1 to TRBJ2-1; 8 bases match TRBD1. The V segment lost 5 bases and the J segment 1 base; nucleotides outside the gene matches: 12. CDR1 KGHDR and CDR2 SFDVKD come from the germline V gene. The CDR3 contains 18 residues.

This clonotype was detected ten times or more. The V gene is TRBV5-1, the J gene TRBJ2-1; 16 bases are a match to TRBD2. The V gene end was trimmed by 4 bases and the J gene end by 8 bases; junction bases not matched to a gene: 6. The germline CDR1 and CDR2 sequences are SGHRS and YFSETQ. The CDR3 spans 16 residues. CDR3 sequence reads: CASSPGLAGGPDEQFF. CDR3 DNA: TGCGCCAGCAGCCCGGGACTAGCGGGAGGGCCCGATGAGCAGTTCTTC.

This clonotype was observed at least ten times. J is TRBJ2-1 and V is TRBV12-3 or TRBV12-4; D remains unclear. V was clipped by 3 bases and J by 10 bases, with 7 bases between them. The CDR3 totals 11 residues. This chain's CDR3 is CASSFQMEQFF. The DNA of the CDR3 is TGTGCCAGCAGTTTTCAGATGGAGCAGTTCTTC.

This clonotype appeared a few times. V gene TRBV7-9 combines with J gene TRBJ2-1; 9 positions match TRBD2. The CDR3 sequence is 17 residues long. Per germline, CDR1 SEHNR and CDR2 FQNEAQ (reference sequence). Trimming removed 2 bases from V and 8 bases from J; junction bases left unmatched: 13. The chain's CDR3 is CASSLFGGRARKDEQFF. CDR3 DNA sequence: TGTGCCAGCAGCTTATTTGGCGGGAGGGCTAGGAAGGATGAGCAGTTCTTC.